This T cell receptor beta chain appears in the sequencing data of a study of OX40 agonist ivuxolimab in advanced cancers. Study background: The study reported partial responses in three patients: one hepatocellular carcinoma, two cutaneous melanoma.

Clones were read by immunoSEQ multiplex PCR, and TCRdb kept only the in-frame ones, dropping some. The repertoire holds 70,000 to 90,000 clones, about 85% seen once, with 1.5% to 2% in the top ten. Germline loops: CDR1 SGHTA, CDR2 FQGTGA. With 4 bases removed from V and 5 bases from J, the gap between germline ends came to 11 bases. This CDR3 is 13 amino acids long. Study observations and caveats: No antigen was identified for the clonally expanded peripheral T cells. Among some nonresponders, normalized T-cell clonal expansion was also low.

With regard to this clone: Its matching antigen is unknown.

Blood sampling was done at baseline, cycle 4 day 1, and cycle 7 day 1. The genes are TRBV7-3 and TRBJ2-5; D is unresolved. The starting material was CD4+ or CD8+ T cells sorted from blood, obtained in a trial of the OX40 agonist ivuxolimab. The clonotype comes from an adult with an advanced solid tumor such as melanoma, head and neck, liver or kidney cancer. The CDR3 spells CASSSYGEETQYF. CDR3 in DNA: TGTGCCAGCAGCTCCTACGGCGAGGAGACCCAGTACTTC.